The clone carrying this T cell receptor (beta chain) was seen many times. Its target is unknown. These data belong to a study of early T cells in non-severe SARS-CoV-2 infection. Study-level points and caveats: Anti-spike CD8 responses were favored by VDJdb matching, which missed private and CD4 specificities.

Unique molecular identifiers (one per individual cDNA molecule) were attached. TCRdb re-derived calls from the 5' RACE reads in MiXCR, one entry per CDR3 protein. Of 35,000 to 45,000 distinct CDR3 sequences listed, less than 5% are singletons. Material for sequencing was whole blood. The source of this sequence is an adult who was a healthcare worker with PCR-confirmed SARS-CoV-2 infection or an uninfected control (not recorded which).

For the CDR3, the DNA is TGTGCCAGCAGCGAGGCCGGGAGGGTGAACAATGAGCAGTTCTTC. Residues: CASSEAGRVNNEQFF. The chain employs TRBV2 and TRBJ2-1, with 8 bases fitting TRBD2. This CDR3 has 15 residues. After removal of 6 bases from V and 5 bases from J, the junction contained 9 bases not matched to a gene. Per germline, CDR1 SNHLY and CDR2 FYNNEI.